This TCR beta chain comes out of a study of vaccination and CD4 T cells after COVID-19 (dated by TCRdb to the early 2020s). General notes on the study: SARS-CoV-2 positivity had been established in the convalescent patients by nasal swab PCR, and mild disease was recorded in nine or ten of these patients and severe disease in one. The cultures were stimulated with overlapping spike peptide pools from SARS-CoV-2 and from the common cold coronaviruses HCoV-NL63, HCoV-OC43 and HCoV-229E. The time from the second vaccine dose to post-vaccine blood sampling had a median of roughly 79 days and ranged from roughly 12 to 241 days. Six males and four females were included in the convalescent cohort, with two Hispanic individuals, seven Caucasians, two Asians and one multiracial person represented. Control cultures received a CEFX viral epitope pool as the positive control, an HIV-1 Nef peptide pool as the negative control, or no peptide. Post-COVID blood samples from convalescent patients were collected a median of about 110 days after diagnosis, with a range of about 30 to 170 days. Participants got two doses of the Pfizer-BioNTech BNT162b2 vaccine (n=8) or two doses of the Moderna mRNA-1273 vaccine (n=2). In around 9 COVID-19 convalescent patients and several infection-naive healthy vaccine recipients, researchers compared the spike-specific CD4+ TCR repertoire from before mRNA vaccination with the repertoire from after.

With respect to this clonotype: The antigen this receptor binds is unknown. The sample holds no much larger clone one base away, and base qualities are not on file.

What the treatment or condition label conveys for this sample: roughly ten-day PBMC culture with coronavirus spike peptide pools or control peptides (ViraFEST assay). The ViraFEST assay was used in the study, in which antigen-specific T cells were expanded with peptide pools and expanded clonotypes were subsequently identified by TCR sequencing. The convalescent patients' positive SARS-CoV-2 PCR tests were from March to December 2020, which was before the Alpha, Beta and Delta variants emerged in the United States. PBMCs were cultured at approximately 2.1 million per well in IMDM supplemented with approximately 5.4% human AB serum and roughly 10 IU/ml IL-2, with 9.5 to 10 ug/ml peptide pools added. Half of the culture medium was replaced with fresh IL-2-containing medium on days 3 and 7. After 10 to 11 days of culture, CD4+ T cells were isolated by negative selection with the EasySep CD4+ T cell isolation kit. Ficoll-Paque Plus gradient centrifugation was used to isolate PBMCs from whole blood, and the isolated PBMCs were then either used fresh or cryopreserved at -140C. Triplicate wells were generally used for each culture condition.

The method was PCR. DNA from cultured CD4+ T cells was subjected to TCR sequencing with the Oncomine TCR Beta short-read assay at the Johns Hopkins FTIC core. Genomic DNA was extracted from the cultured CD4+ T cells with the QIAamp micro DNA kit. The Oncomine TCR Beta libraries from cultured CD4+ T cells were pooled using unique dual indexes and then sequenced on an Illumina iSeq 100. In the authors' own workflow: Non-productive sequences were removed, and CDR3s that did not start with C, did not end with F or W, or were shorter than 7 amino acids were discarded. The MANAFEST web application was used to identify antigen-specific clonotypes by comparing peptide-stimulated wells against reference wells and other culture wells. An FDR below 0.05, an odds ratio above 5, and a productive frequency above 0.1% in at least two of three replicate wells were required for clones to be considered positive. A clonotype was classed as cross-reactive if the clonotype showed significant expansion both in SARS-CoV-2 spike wells and in at least one common cold coronavirus spike condition. CDR3 homology was assessed with Levenshtein distances (stringdist) and unrooted phylogenetic trees (ape) in R version 3.6.1. Through fastp at Q25 and MiXCR, TCRdb rebuilt clones from the public reads, retaining in-frame beta chains. Rows matching on CDR3 protein sequence are summarized as one entry with the most common DNA and genes. TCRdb's processing, not the authors' own work, is the source of the V and J calls. Here the sample has more than 20,000 distinct CDR3 sequences; 45% to 50% occur a single time. The ten largest make up around 9.5% of the sample.

What the work shows at the level of the full study, not this receptor alone: The study included relatively few convalescent patients and did not analyze early timepoints after natural infection. The median number of SARS-CoV-2-reactive clonotypes rose from 20 to 25 after infection to approximately 41 after vaccination, but the change was not significant. Of the vaccine-specific clones found in convalescent patients, nearly all (304 of 307) were mono-reactive for SARS-CoV-2 spike instead of being cross-reactive with common cold coronaviruses. In convalescent patients, a median 86.3% of post-vaccine SARS-CoV-2-reactive clones were detected only after vaccination, and vaccine-specific priming was suggested by this finding.

This sequence originates from a human donor who had recovered from COVID-19. Source material: CD4+ T cells from blood, cultured in vitro.

The DNA is TGTGCCAGCAGTTCTTTTACGGTTAGCACAGATACGCAGTATTTT. Translated, this gives CASSSFTVSTDTQYF. Recombination connected TRBV27 to TRBJ2-3; the D gene cannot be resolved reliably. The germline V gene (reference sequence) sets CDR1 to MNHEY and CDR2 to SMNVEV. The junction shows trimming of 4 bases on V and 0 bases on J, plus 11 bases between the germline ends. The CDR3 runs 15 residues from the cysteine to the phenylalanine. Only CDR3 DNA remains: 45 bases, in frame from the first base.